One sample yielded the 17 T cell receptor beta chains listed below, sequenced in a study of response to subunit inactivated influenza vaccine. TCRdb redid the calling of the RT-PCR reads with MiXCR, one entry per CDR3 protein. Of more than 600,000 distinct CDR3 sequences listed, approximately 17% are singletons. This specimen was PBMCs from blood, taken around 5 days after vaccination. Source of these receptors: a man in his forties or fifties who received an inactivated influenza vaccine.

This clonotype was seen only a few times. The chain joins TRBV7-9 to TRBJ2-5, with TRBD1 identical over 8 bases. Germline loops: CDR1 SEHNR, CDR2 FQNEAQ (reference sequence). CDR3 length equals 16 residues. Unmatched junction bases numbered 5, after V lost 1 base and J lost 1 base. CDR3 region: CASSLGQGAPQETQYF. The CDR3 DNA reads as TGTGCCAGCAGCTTAGGGCAGGGGGCTCCCCAAGAGACCCAGTACTTC.

A few counts support this clonotype. Just one base apart from a much larger clone, this may be a read error. Here the CDR3 DNA reads TGTGCCAGCAGCTTCCACAACACTGAAGCTTTCTTT. It yields the protein CASSFHNTEAFF. This sequence joins TRBV7-2 and TRBJ1-1; D call uncertain. V lost 3 bases and J 2 bases, leaving 4 bases between the germline ends. From germline, CDR1 is SGHTA and CDR2 FQGNSA. The CDR3 contains 12 residues.

The chain joins TRBV20-1 to TRBJ2-5; the D gene is possibly TRBD2 (6 bases). The CDR3 has 14 amino acids. Looked up from germline, CDR1 is DFQATT and CDR2 is SNEGSKA (reference sequence). V was trimmed by 6 bases and J by 2 bases, leaving 16 bases between them. The CDR3 region is CSAALPGLQETQYF. The CDR3 DNA is TGCAGTGCGGCTCTCCCGGGACTGCAAGAGACCCAGTACTTC.

This clonotype was observed a few times. V gene TRBV12-3 or TRBV12-4 combines with J gene TRBJ2-1; the match to TRBD2 covers 7 bases. CDR3 length equals 15 residues. V lost 5 bases to trimming and J lost 6 bases; unmatched junction nucleotides: 10. CDR3 nucleotides: TGTGCCAGCAGTGGCGGACTAGAAGGTCCCAATGAGCAGTTCTTC. Its protein is CASSGGLEGPNEQFF.

The V and J genes are TRBV6-2 or TRBV6-3 and TRBJ2-2; no firm D call. This CDR3 comprises 12 residues. The germline V gene has CDR1 MNHEY and CDR2 SVGEGT. Trimming shortened V by 3 bases and J by 6 bases, and 5 bases separated the two germline ends. CDR3 DNA sequence: TGTGCCAGCAGTTATTTCGCCGGGGAGCTGTTTTTT. It encodes CASSYFAGELFF.

Written as DNA, the CDR3 is TGTGCCAGCAGACGCGCCGGGACAGAGCCCTACGAGCAGTACTTC. It encodes CASRRAGTEPYEQYF. The rearrangement links TRBV6-2 or TRBV6-3 to TRBJ2-7; 7 bases are shared with TRBD1. Germline CDR1 reads MNHEY; CDR2 reads SVGEGT. The CDR3 loop spans 15 amino acids. V shed 6 bases and J 2 bases; nucleotides not matched to a gene: 10.

This chain links TRBV20-1 with TRBJ2-3; 8 nucleotides agree with TRBD2. Germline-derived CDR1 and CDR2 are DFQATT and SNEGSKA (reference sequence). This CDR3 spans 15 amino acids. V lost 3 bases and J lost 6; bases outside the gene matches: 11. The CDR3 nucleotides are TGCAGTGCTAGGCAAGCGGGGGAGGTACTGGATACGCAGTATTTT. It specifies CSARQAGEVLDTQYF.

This chain links TRBV20-1 with TRBJ2-3; possibly TRBD1 or TRBD2 for D (5 bases each). Germline-derived CDR1 and CDR2 are DFQATT and SNEGSKA (reference sequence). This CDR3 is built from 13 residues. Trimming cost V 6 bases and J 6 bases, with 16 bases left between them. This CDR3 reads CSAPGPSYDTQYF. Here the CDR3 DNA reads TGCAGTGCCCCGGGACCAAGCTACGATACGCAGTATTTT.

This clonotype occurred a few times. V is TRBV4-1 and J is TRBJ1-2; weak D call: TRBD1 (6 bases). V was cut by 1 base and J by 3 bases, with 12 bases left in between. Germline loops: CDR1 MGHRA, CDR2 YSYEKL. The CDR3 covers 15 residues. The CDR3 sequence is CASSQASGEHYGYTF. The CDR3 bases are TGCGCCAGCAGCCAAGCGTCAGGGGAACACTATGGCTACACCTTC.

In its sample, this clonotype was seen a few times. The chain links TRBV7-9 to TRBJ2-1, with unresolved D. Germline V gene data show CDR1 as SEHNR and CDR2 as FQNEAQ (reference sequence). The CDR3 is made up of 14 amino acids. Trimming took off 7 bases at V and 0 bases at J, with 10 bases between the two ends. The CDR3 region is CASTTIYSYNEQFF. The CDR3 DNA reads TGTGCCAGCACCACTATTTACTCCTACAATGAGCAGTTCTTC.

This clonotype was seen at least ten times. V gene TRBV10-1 combines with J gene TRBJ1-2; D ambiguous. The CDR3 has 12 amino acids. The V gene's germline CDR1 is WNHNN and CDR2 SYGVQD (reference sequence). Trimming took off 5 bases at V and 2 bases at J, with 6 bases between the two ends. The CDR3 protein is CASSSGNYGYTF. CDR3 nucleotide sequence: TGCGCCAGCAGTTCGGGGAACTATGGCTACACCTTC.

This clonotype appeared many times. The chain links TRBV29-1 to TRBJ1-2; D may be TRBD1 (5 bases). CDR1 is SQVTM, CDR2 ANQGSEA, per germline. V lost 8 bases and J lost 7, with 11 bases in between. The CDR3 runs to 10 residues. The CDR3 reads CSTREAGYTF. CDR3 nucleotide sequence: TGCAGCACCAGGGAGGCTGGCTACACCTTC.

This clonotype turned up a few times. The chain uses TRBV5-5 and TRBJ2-1; D unresolved. The CDR3 loop spans 11 amino acids. V was cut by 1 base and J by 9 bases, with 5 bases left in between. From germline, CDR1 is SGHKS and CDR2 YYEKEE (reference sequence). The CDR3 DNA reads TGTGCCAGCAGCTTGATACTTGAGCAGTTCTTC. This codes for CASSLILEQFF.

This clonotype has a handful of counts. The chain is built from TRBV20-1 and TRBJ1-1; the D gene is possibly TRBD1 (5 bases). Germline V gene lookup returns CDR1 DFQATT and CDR2 SNEGSKA (reference sequence). Trimming removed 7 bases from V and 2 bases from J, with 17 bases in between. The CDR3 runs to 14 residues. CDR3 protein: CSVKTGTLNTEAFF. In nucleotides, the CDR3 is TGCAGTGTTAAAACCGGGACTTTAAACACTGAAGCTTTCTTT.

J is TRBJ2-7 and V is TRBV7-9; TRBD2 matches 9 bases. J was trimmed by 4 bases and V by 4 bases; bases with no gene match: 11. The V gene's germline CDR1 is SEHNR and CDR2 FQNEAQ (reference sequence). The CDR3 has 16 residues. The CDR3 nucleotides read TGTGCCAGCAGCTCCCCCGCTAGCGGGGAGGTTTACGAGCAGTACTTC. Protein: CASSSPASGEVYEQYF.

This clonotype has only a few counts. The V and J genes are TRBV7-3 and TRBJ2-5, with D maybe TRBD1 (5 bases). The CDR3 extends over 14 amino acids. CDR1 and CDR2 (germline): SGHTA, FQGTGA. V was shortened by 5 bases and J by 3 bases, with 13 bases between the two germline ends. The CDR3 coding sequence is TGTGCCAGCAGCCGCGGTGGCAGGGAAGAGACCCAGTACTTC. As protein: CASSRGGREETQYF.

Regarding this clonotype: A junction boundary mismatches the germline segment, possibly from a read error. V usage is TRBV2 and J usage is TRBJ2-1, with TRBD2 matching 13 bases. The CDR3 is made up of 18 amino acids. CDR1 is SNHLY, CDR2 FYNNEI, per germline. CDR3: CTSSLPGLAGDSYNEQFF. The CDR3 region has the DNA TGTACCAGCAGTTTACCCGGACTAGCGGGGGACTCCTACAATGAGCAGTTCTTC.